This T cell receptor beta chain originates from a study of Graves' ophthalmopathy and Graves' hyperthyroidism (dated by TCRdb to the late 2010s). In the study overall: Peripheral blood was collected at initial diagnosis, before any treatment. The study used signatures of the TCR beta repertoire to tell Graves' ophthalmopathy apart from Graves' hyperthyroidism and to predict which patients would progress to ophthalmopathy. In total, 120 to 150 blood samples were TCR-sequenced: 40 to 45 ophthalmopathy, 80 or so hyperthyroidism and about 17 hyperthyroidism-to-ophthalmopathy patients. To explore V-J signatures that distinguish ophthalmopathy from hyperthyroidism, a discovery set of about a hundred patients was enrolled, made up of about 40 with ophthalmopathy and roughly 55 with stable hyperthyroidism. An independent validation cohort comprised some 19 hyperthyroidism patients and some 16 patients who later progressed from hyperthyroidism to ophthalmopathy. In roughly six hyperthyroidism patients, the T-cell repertoires found in thyroid tissue were compared with those found in blood. Following sample collection, hyperthyroidism patients were given methimazole at a starting dose of 30 mg daily, and ophthalmopathy patients were given high-dose intravenous methylprednisolone. For training and testing, the approximately 97 patients in the discovery cohort were randomly divided in a 7:3 ratio.

TCR beta CDR3 regions were amplified from RNA transcripts for repertoire sequencing. The first round of RT-PCR was done with HTBI primers and the Qiagen OneStep RT-PCR kit, and was followed by a second round of multiplex PCR, then size selection and purification. Sequencing of the libraries was carried out on an Illumina HiSeq2000 in paired-end mode with 100 bp reads. Under the source paper's analysis protocol: SOAPnuke was used to process the reads, throwing out any read that had adapters, had uncalled bases, had a mean Phred below 15, or lacked an exact constant-primer or identifier match. High-quality paired reads were merged with COPE v1.2.5. Each unique nucleotide sequence was defined as a clonotype, and clonotypes were aligned to IMGT TRB V, D and J references with MiTCR v1.1. Analysis was restricted to V-J combinations with a frequency above 0.0001, which covered 99% to 99.2% of repertoires. A TCR clonal expansion and chaos score per V-J combination was defined as the ratio of F50 clonal expansion to chaos observed in the TCRdist matrix. Welch's t-statistics and random forest were used to narrow the features down to 10 to 15 V-J combinations, which were then fed into a naive Bayes classifier. The similarity between thyroid and blood repertoires was quantified using the Morisita-Horn index. Through fastp at Q25 and MiXCR, TCRdb rebuilt clones from the public reads, retaining in-frame beta chains. Each entry merges the rows of one CDR3 protein and shows their most common DNA and genes. In this record, the V and J calls reflect TCRdb's handling and not the investigators' own analysis. This sample holds hundreds of thousands of distinct CDR3 sequences; around a fifth were observed only once. More than 5.5% of the sample is held by the ten biggest clonotypes.

Hyperthyroidism was defined as stable when no progression to ophthalmopathy occurred within 18 months of follow-up. Hyperthyroidism patients were newly diagnosed, were aged 18 to 65 years, and had a disease duration under 2 months. Anyone with other autoimmune diseases, uncontrolled infections, pregnancy or lactation was excluded from the study. Diagnosis was based on clinical symptoms, serum thyroxine, TRAb, thyroid ultrasound and orbital computed tomography. PBMCs were isolated from approximately 10 ml of fresh peripheral blood by Ficoll-Paque density gradient centrifugation. Total RNA was extracted using Trizol reagent, and RNA quality was checked on an Agilent 2100 Bioanalyzer. The CDR3 holds 14 amino acids from the cysteine to the phenylalanine. The only DNA kept is the CDR3, 42 bases in frame from the first base. At the junction V is shortened by 3 bases and J by 5 bases, with 13 bases in between.

With respect to this clonotype: It lacks a known antigen. No much larger clone exists at a distance of one base, and base qualities are not known.

The paper as a whole reports these results and caveats: In validation, the model predicted ophthalmopathy progression with more than 55% sensitivity and 72.22% specificity; roughly 12 predicted patients were CT-confirmed with GO in a median of about 7.1 months. In cross-validation, the 13-signature model distinguished ophthalmopathy from stable hyperthyroidism with approximately 85% sensitivity and just under 84% specificity, and in the test set the corresponding values were approximately 80% and 68%. Among expanded thyroid clonotypes with frequency above 0.001, most also showed up in blood, which suggests that blood repertoires may reflect the thyroid immune response. No statistical method was used to set the sample size in advance, and the investigators knew which group each participant was assigned to.

The rearranged segments are TRBV12-3 or TRBV12-4 and TRBJ2-5; the D gene is perhaps TRBD1, from 6 matching bases. This sequence was found in a woman aged 18 to 35 with stable Graves' hyperthyroidism. Some clones in this sample may be carry-over from other donors' samples. Donor details come from another sample of the same person, matched by shared clones. What was sequenced was peripheral blood. The CDR3 in this case is CASSFQGLGETQYF. The DNA sequence is TGTGCCAGCAGTTTCCAGGGGTTGGGGGAGACCCAGTACTTC.